A single sample is the source of the 18 T cell receptor beta chains below, sequenced in a study of brain T cells in children with intractable seizures. Only in-frame clones appear in the TCRdb table, and some are missing; sequencing was by immunoSEQ multiplex PCR. The table has some 20,000 clones, 85% to 95% seen once. The specimen was peripheral blood, collected at surgery. These receptor sequences come from a boy aged 5 to 17 with focal cortical dysplasia and intractable seizures.

This chain joins TRBV6-5 and TRBJ2-7; 7 bases line up with TRBD1. Trimming removed 6 bases from V and 6 bases from J; junction bases left unmatched: 5. The CDR3 is made up of 12 amino acids. Germline values: CDR1 MNHEY, CDR2 SVGAGI. The CDR3 protein is CASSLQGTEQYF. The DNA for the CDR3 is TGTGCCAGCAGCTTACAGGGGACCGAGCAGTACTTC.

This clone is a singleton in its sample. This chain uses TRBV11-2 with TRBJ2-4; D not resolved. Trimming removed 4 bases at V and 0 bases at J, with 4 bases between. This CDR3 comprises 13 residues. Germline assignment: CDR1 SGHAT and CDR2 FQNNGV. The CDR3 is CASSSLAKNIQYF. CDR3 sequence (DNA): TGTGCCAGCAGCTCCCTAGCCAAAAACATTCAGTACTTC.

The chain employs TRBV9 and TRBJ2-1, with 7 bases matching TRBD2. V dropped 4 bases and J dropped 3; count of bases not matched to a gene: 10. This CDR3 is 16 amino acids long. Germline lookup yields CDR1 SGDLS and CDR2 YYNGEE. CDR3 bases: TGTGCCAGCAGCTCCCGAAGCGGGAACGACTACAATGAGCAGTTCTTC. This gives the protein CASSSRSGNDYNEQFF. Using reference TRBV9 and TRBJ2-1 for the parts outside the CDR3, the full variable domain is DSGVTQTPKHLITATGQRVTLRCSPRSGDLSVYWYQQSLDQGLQFLIQYYNGEERAKGNILERFSAQQFPDLHSELNLSSLELGDSALYFCASSSRSGNDYNEQFFGPGTRLTVL.

V gene TRBV6-5 combines with J gene TRBJ2-7; the match to TRBD1 covers 7 bases. This CDR3 contains 14 residues. With V trimmed by 7 bases and J by 0 bases, 6 bases remained unmatched. Germline CDR1 MNHEY, CDR2 SVGAGI. The CDR3 region has the DNA TGTGCCAGCACCGACAGGGAAAGCTCCTACGAGCAGTACGTC. Protein sequence: CASTDRESSYEQYV.

The V gene is TRBV11-3, the J gene TRBJ2-6, with D unresolved. This CDR3 contains 13 residues. Trimming stripped 3 bases from V and 0 bases from J, with 0 bases between. CDR1 is SGHNT and CDR2 is YENEEA in the germline V gene. In nucleotides, the CDR3 is TGTGCCAGCAGCTTCTCTGGGGCCAACGTCCTGACTTTC. It encodes CASSFSGANVLTF.

The rearrangement joins TRBV7-9 to TRBJ1-5; TRBD1 is a possible D gene (6 bases). Looked up from germline, CDR1 is SEHNR and CDR2 is FQNEAQ (reference sequence). The CDR3 length is 15 residues. V lost 3 bases, J lost 6 bases, and 15 bases lay in between. CDR3 loop: CASSFDGQRVQPQHF. The CDR3 DNA reads as TGTGCCAGCAGCTTTGACGGACAGCGGGTTCAGCCCCAGCATTTT. Variable domain in full (rest from reference TRBV7-9 and TRBJ1-5): DTGVSQNPRHKITKRGQNVTFRCDPISEHNRLYWYRQTLGQGPEFLTYFQNEAQLEKSRLLSDRFSAERPKGSFSTLEIQRTEQGDSAMYLCASSFDGQRVQPQHFGDGTRLSIL.

The CDR3 here is CASSLGDREASGNTIYF. The CDR3 nucleotides read TGCGCCAGCAGCTTGGGGGACCGAGAAGCATCTGGAAACACCATATATTTT. The rearrangement links TRBV5-1 to TRBJ1-3, with D tentatively TRBD1 (5 bases). There are 17 residues in the CDR3. Trimming cost V 0 bases and J 1 base, with 14 bases left between them. CDR1 and CDR2 (germline): SGHRS, YFSETQ.

This rearrangement joins TRBV6-6 to TRBJ1-5; D not certain. The CDR3 has 15 amino acids. V shed 4 bases and J shed 5 bases, with 15 bases lying between them. CDR1 and CDR2 (germline): MNHNY, SVGAGI (reference sequence). The CDR3 loop reads CASSSLGIGDQPQHF. The CDR3 DNA is TGTGCCAGCAGTTCGCTTGGGATTGGGGATCAGCCCCAGCATTTT.

Of note for this clone: This CDR3 is also generated by other DNA sequences in the sample. The chain is built from TRBV11-2 and TRBJ2-2, with TRBD1 as a possible D gene (6 bases). Per the germline V gene, CDR1 is SGHAT and CDR2 is FQNNGV. CDR3 length: 13 amino acids. Trimming pared 2 bases from V and 6 bases from J, leaving 7 bases between. CDR3 DNA sequence: TGTGCCAGCAGCTTACAGGGGCCCGGGGAGCTGTTTTTT. This translates into CASSLQGPGELFF. Using reference TRBV11-2 and TRBJ2-2 for the parts outside the CDR3, the full variable domain is EAGVAQSPRYKIIEKRQSVAFWCNPISGHATLYWYQQILGQGPKLLIQFQNNGVVDDSQLPKDRFSAERLKGVDSTLKIQPAKLEDSAVYLCASSLQGPGELFFGEGSRLTVL.

This chain joins TRBV27 and TRBJ2-1; D remains ambiguous. V lost 5 bases and J lost 2, with 10 bases in between. The CDR3 is 14 residues long. The V gene's germline CDR1 is MNHEY and CDR2 SMNVEV (reference sequence). CDR3 DNA sequence: TGTGCCAGCAGTCCCGGACCTACCTACAATGAGCAGTTCTTC. Amino acids: CASSPGPTYNEQFF.

Here the CDR3 reads CASSLGRQETQYF. The CDR3 bases are TGTGCCAGCAGCTTAGGACGGCAAGAGACCCAGTACTTC. The V call is TRBV28, the J call TRBJ2-5; D is unclear. This CDR3 has 13 amino acids. V was trimmed by 6 bases and J by 2 bases, leaving 10 bases between them. Germline CDR1 reads MDHEN; CDR2 reads SYDVKM.

The chain joins TRBV2 to TRBJ1-3; D gene ambiguous. CDR1 is SNHLY and CDR2 is FYNNEI in the germline V gene. This CDR3 is built from 15 residues. V lost 1 base, J lost 0 bases, and 7 bases lay in between. The DNA of the CDR3 is TGTGCCAGCAGTGAAGAAGCTGCCTCTGGAAACACCATATATTTT. Translation gives CASSEEAASGNTIYF. Complete variable domain (other parts from reference TRBV2 and TRBJ1-3): EPEVTQTPSHQVTQMGQEVILRCVPISNHLYFYWYRQILGQKVEFLVSFYNNEISEKSEIFDDQFSVERPDGSNFTLKIRSTKLEDSAMYFCASSEEAASGNTIYFGEGSWLTVV.

The rearrangement uses TRBV19 and TRBJ2-5, with a weak D call TRBD2 (6 bases). V lost 3 bases, J lost 2 bases, and 16 bases lay in between. This CDR3 spans 16 amino acids. Germline CDR1 and CDR2: LNHDA and SQIVND (reference sequence). Written as DNA, the CDR3 is TGTGCCAGTAGTATTGGTCCCCCGGGGGATCAAGAGACCCAGTACTTC. Amino acids: CASSIGPPGDQETQYF.

This chain uses TRBV28 with TRBJ1-5; perhaps TRBD1 as D (6 bases). The V gene lost 4 bases and the J gene lost 7 bases, with 17 bases spanning the gap. CDR1 and CDR2 (germline): MDHEN, SYDVKM. CDR3 length equals 15 residues. CDR3 nucleotides: TGTGCCAGCAGTTCACGCGAAGGGGGGTTACAGCCCCAGCATTTT. Its translation: CASSSREGGLQPQHF.

This sequence joins TRBV29-1 and TRBJ2-5, with D maybe TRBD1 (5 bases). Trimming removed 3 bases at V and 5 bases at J, with 16 bases between. The CDR3 consists of 14 residues. Germline V gives CDR1 SQVTM, CDR2 ANQGSEA. The CDR3 bases are TGCAGCGTTGAGCTCCCTCAGGGTCGGGAGACCCAGTACTTC. Translated, it gives CSVELPQGRETQYF.

The chain carries TRBV6-5 and TRBJ2-2; 7 nucleotides align to TRBD2. Germline loops: CDR1 MNHEY, CDR2 SVGAGI. With V trimmed by 5 bases and J by 6 bases, 9 bases remained unmatched. The CDR3 spans 15 residues. The CDR3 is CASSRVTGGAGELFF. The DNA of the CDR3 is TGTGCCAGCAGTCGAGTTACGGGAGGCGCCGGGGAGCTGTTTTTT.

The chain employs TRBV5-1 and TRBJ2-5; 12 bases line up with TRBD1. Germline V gene data show CDR1 as SGHRS and CDR2 as YFSETQ. After removal of 2 bases from V and 4 bases from J, the junction contained 3 bases not matched to a gene. This CDR3 has 15 amino acids. In DNA form, the CDR3 reads TGCGCCAGCAGCTTCGGGACAGGGGGCCGAGAGACCCAGTACTTC. It yields the protein CASSFGTGGRETQYF.

This sequence joins TRBV2 and TRBJ1-5, with D perhaps matching TRBD1 (5 bases). V was trimmed by 3 bases and J by 5 bases, leaving 14 bases between them. CDR1 is SNHLY and CDR2 is FYNNEI in the germline V gene. The CDR3 length is 15 residues. The CDR3 nucleotides read TGTGCCAGCAGTGAGGCCGGGGGTCGTGATCAGCCCCAGCATTTT. It specifies CASSEAGGRDQPQHF.